This entry is about one T cell receptor (beta chain). The antigen is unknown. At one end, the junction sequence differs from germline, possibly due to a read error. CD8+ and CD4+ T cells circulating in blood were sequenced for TCR beta. TEMRA cells were enriched by FACS, and CD4+ and CD8+ T cells were negatively isolated. These data originate in a study of CD8 T cells in Susac syndrome. Study-wide results and caveats: The study conceded that its TCR sequencing and HLA analysis involved relatively few individuals.

Germline CDR1 and CDR2: SGHDT and YYEEEE. CDR3 size: 12 residues. RNA, at about 0.45 to 1 ug, was reverse transcribed with random hexamers. The authors amplified TCR beta CDR3 across 54 Vbeta and 13 Jbeta using immunoSEQ multiplex PCR. TCRdb passed the immunoSEQ multiplex PCR reads through MiXCR, listing each CDR3 protein once. The sample has more than 250,000 distinct CDR3 sequences, 92% seen once; the top ten hold less than 0.08%. The sequencing input was CD4+ T cells from PBMCs. This chain uses TRBV5-6 with TRBJ2-5; 11 bases line up with TRBD2. The source is a human donor with multiple sclerosis. CDR3 sequence: CASSLRIAGGDF. For the CDR3, the DNA is TGTGCCAGCAGCCTACGGATAGCGGGAGGGGACTTC.